The 27 T cell receptor beta chains listed next were all sequenced from one sample in a study of cytomegalovirus exposure and HLA in healthy donors (dated by TCRdb to about 2017). Library construction relied on the immunoSEQ multiplex PCR assay. A mixture of 60 forward primers for TCR Vbeta segments and 13 reverse primers for TCR Jbeta segments was used in the multiplex PCR. The table was pulled from immuneACCESS by TCRdb, which kept in-frame rearrangements only. Such tables lose some clones; where checked, under half of the loss comes from unresolved V genes, and the rest has no known cause. Across this sample there are around 170,000 clones, with roughly 80% seen only once. Around 0.75% of the sample is held by the ten biggest clonotypes. Sample: PBMCs. These receptors were collected from a woman between 18 and 29 years old in good health and CMV-seronegative.

The V call is TRBV6-5, the J call TRBJ2-1; 8 nucleotides line up with TRBD2. This CDR3 spans 14 amino acids. Unmatched junction bases numbered 3, after V lost 6 bases and J lost 2 bases. Germline-derived CDR1 and CDR2 are MNHEY and SVGAGI. The CDR3 spells CASSKRGTYNEQFF. CDR3 DNA: TGTGCCAGCAGCAAGCGGGGGACCTACAATGAGCAGTTCTTC.

This chain joins TRBV19 and TRBJ1-2; TRBD1 is a possible D gene (5 bases). The CDR3 sequence is 14 residues long. Trimming took off 4 bases at V and 4 bases at J, with 13 bases between the two ends. Germline lookup yields CDR1 LNHDA and CDR2 SQIVND (reference sequence). The chain's CDR3 is CASSRGEGRYGYTF. DNA for the CDR3: TGTGCCAGTAGTAGAGGGGAGGGCCGCTATGGCTACACCTTC.

This chain joins TRBV27 and TRBJ2-7; the match to TRBD2 covers 14 bases. CDR3 length: 19 residues. The germline gives CDR1 MNHEY, CDR2 SMNVEV (reference sequence). The junction had 20 bases not matched to a gene; V was cut back by 8 bases and J by 5 bases. The CDR3 loop is CASLPGLAGGFHCRHEQYF. The CDR3 bases are TGTGCCAGCCTCCCCGGACTAGCGGGGGGATTTCATTGTCGCCACGAGCAGTACTTC.

The gene calls are TRBV29-1 and TRBJ1-2; TRBD1 aligns across 9 bases. The CDR3 loop spans 16 amino acids. Trimming took 6 bases from V and 0 from J; bases not matched to a gene: 11. Germline V gene lookup returns CDR1 SQVTM and CDR2 ANQGSEA. Here the CDR3 DNA reads TGCAGCGTGACAGGGGGACGGGGGGTAGCTAACTATGGCTACACCTTC. Translating it yields CSVTGGRGVANYGYTF. Full variable domain (rest looked up from reference TRBV29-1 and TRBJ1-2): SAVISQKPSRDICQRGTSLTIQCQVDSQVTMMFWYRQQPGQSLTLIATANQGSEATYESGFVIDKFPISRPNLTFSTLTVSNMSPEDSSIYLCSVTGGRGVANYGYTFGSGTRLTVV.

This clone was observed once. The chain employs TRBV28 and TRBJ2-7, with a tentative D call TRBD2 (6 bases). Germline assignment: CDR1 MDHEN and CDR2 SYDVKM. CDR3 size: 16 residues. Trimming left V 8 bases short and J 3 bases short, with 23 bases between. CDR3 DNA sequence: TGTGCCAGCGCGGGGCCGAGACATTGGGGGATCTACGAGCAGTACTTC. Amino acids: CASAGPRHWGIYEQYF.

This sequence joins TRBV18 and TRBJ1-2; 8 bases are shared with TRBD1. V was clipped by 1 base and J by 4 bases; unmatched bases: 8. The length of the CDR3 is 16 residues. Germline V gives CDR1 KGHSH, CDR2 LQKENI. In DNA, the CDR3 is TGTGCCAGCTCACCACGCCTGACAGGGGATGGCTATGGCTACACCTTC. It translates to CASSPRLTGDGYGYTF.

The rearrangement links TRBV9 to TRBJ2-1; the D gene is possibly TRBD2 (6 bases). Germline CDR1 SGDLS, CDR2 YYNGEE. This CDR3 has 14 amino acids. Trimming cost V 0 bases and J 9 bases, with 13 bases left between them. The CDR3 reads CASSVGSGVGEQFF. The DNA for the CDR3 is TGTGCCAGCAGCGTAGGGTCGGGAGTGGGTGAGCAGTTCTTC.

This sequence joins TRBV10-3 and TRBJ2-2; 8 nucleotides agree with TRBD2. Germline V gives CDR1 ENHRY, CDR2 SYGVKD. CDR3 length equals 16 residues. The V segment lost 3 bases and the J segment 5 bases; nucleotides outside the gene matches: 8. CDR3 sequence reads: CAISDPGLDDTGELFF. The DNA of the CDR3 is TGTGCCATCAGTGACCCGGGACTAGATGATACCGGGGAGCTGTTTTTT.

This rearrangement joins TRBV2 to TRBJ1-4; 9 nucleotides match TRBD1. Germline assignment: CDR1 SNHLY and CDR2 FYNNEI. This CDR3 has 14 amino acids. The J segment lost 7 bases and the V segment lost 8 bases, leaving 8 bases of the junction unmatched. Written as DNA, the CDR3 is TGTGCCAGCGCAGACAGGGGGTCGGGTGAAAAACTGTTTTTT. It is translated as CASADRGSGEKLFF.

The table lists this clone with a few counts. The chain combines TRBV11-2 with TRBJ1-2; TRBD1 aligns across 8 bases. Germline V gene data show CDR1 as SGHAT and CDR2 as FQNNGV. CDR3 length: 13 residues. The junction had 5 bases not matched to a gene; V was cut back by 5 bases and J by 6 bases. The CDR3 DNA reads TGTGCCAGCAGCAGGGGACAGGAAGATGGCTACACCTTC. This codes for CASSRGQEDGYTF.

The genes are TRBV25-1 and TRBJ2-7; perhaps TRBD2 as D (5 bases). V lost 6 bases and J lost 3, with 6 bases in between. The germline CDR1 and CDR2 sequences are MGHDK and SYGVNS. This CDR3 comprises 11 residues. The DNA of the CDR3 is TGTGCCAGCAGCCGGGGCTACGAGCAGTACTTC. This translates into CASSRGYEQYF.

This clone was counted once. The genes are TRBV4-1 and TRBJ2-3, with D hard to call. Germline lookup yields CDR1 MGHRA and CDR2 YSYEKL. This CDR3 spans 13 amino acids. With 0 bases removed from V and 2 bases from J, the gap between germline ends came to 3 bases. In nucleotides, the CDR3 is TGCGCCAGCAGCCAAGAGTACACAGATACGCAGTATTTT. It codes for CASSQEYTDTQYF.

This chain joins TRBV19 and TRBJ2-1, with 13 bases aligning to TRBD2. The V gene's germline CDR1 is LNHDA and CDR2 SQIVND (reference sequence). The CDR3 runs to 16 residues. Unmatched junction bases numbered 7, after V lost 5 bases and J lost 6 bases. The CDR3 spells CASSPRTSGGANEQFF. DNA for the CDR3: TGTGCCAGTAGTCCGCGAACTAGCGGGGGGGCCAATGAGCAGTTCTTC.

A remark on this clone: The same CDR3 is also encoded by other DNA sequences in this sample. The chain is built from TRBV2 and TRBJ2-1, with a possible D match to TRBD1 (5 bases). CDR1 SNHLY and CDR2 FYNNEI come from the germline V gene. This CDR3 has 16 residues. Trimming stripped 7 bases from V and 0 bases from J, with 16 bases between. The CDR3 nucleotides read TGTGCCAGCATCATTGGGGCGAAGAGCTCCTACAATGAGCAGTTCTTC. Residues: CASIIGAKSSYNEQFF.

The chain is built from TRBV7-6 and TRBJ2-2, with 7 positions matching TRBD2. V dropped 0 bases and J dropped 6; count of bases not matched to a gene: 7. CDR1 is SGHVS, CDR2 FNYEAQ, per germline. The CDR3 is 16 residues long. The CDR3 coding sequence is TGTGCCAGCAGCTTAGCGCCTAGCGGTATCTCCGGGGAGCTGTTTTTT. Translated: CASSLAPSGISGELFF.

This rearrangement joins TRBV7-9 to TRBJ1-2; TRBD1 matches 10 bases. V dropped 1 base and J dropped 4; count of bases not matched to a gene: 6. The germline CDR1 and CDR2 sequences are SEHNR and FQNEAQ (reference sequence). The CDR3 spans 16 residues. This chain's CDR3 is CASSLEGTGVPYGYTF. CDR3 nucleotides: TGTGCCAGCAGCTTAGAAGGGACAGGGGTTCCCTATGGCTACACCTTC.

The genes are TRBV6-1 and TRBJ1-2; 8 positions match TRBD1. CDR3 length equals 15 residues. Unmatched junction bases numbered 7, after V lost 3 bases and J lost 4 bases. Per the germline V gene, CDR1 is MNHNS and CDR2 is SASEGT. The CDR3 nucleotides are TGTGCCAGCAGTGATTCCAGGGGGCGCGGCTATGGCTACACCTTC. It yields the protein CASSDSRGRGYGYTF.

The chain recombines TRBV7-2 with TRBJ2-7; 8 bases fit TRBD1. From germline, CDR1 is SGHTA and CDR2 FQGNSA. Losses at the gene ends were 1 base for V and 5 bases for J; bases not matched to a gene: 7. The CDR3 has 15 amino acids. The CDR3: CASSLGQGATHEQYF. The CDR3 region has the DNA TGTGCCAGCAGCTTAGGGCAGGGGGCGACCCACGAGCAGTACTTC.

The chain couples TRBV6-1 to TRBJ2-7; 7 bases agree with TRBD1. V lost 5 bases to trimming and J lost 0 bases; unmatched junction nucleotides: 4. From germline, CDR1 is MNHNS and CDR2 SASEGT. The CDR3 runs to 14 residues. CDR3 nucleotide sequence: TGTGCCAGCAGTCGGGACAGTAGCTCCTACGAGCAGTACTTC. It specifies CASSRDSSSYEQYF.

V gene TRBV6-9 combines with J gene TRBJ1-1; 8 bases are a match to TRBD1. V shed 7 bases, J shed 4 bases, and the junction held 17 bases outside the gene matches. Germline lookup yields CDR1 MNHGY and CDR2 SVAAGI. There are 17 residues in the CDR3. The CDR3 DNA reads as TGTGCCAGCACCAACTCCGATTCCGGGGACAGGCTCACTGAAGCTTTCTTT. Translation gives CASTNSDSGDRLTEAFF.

J is TRBJ2-7 and V is TRBV5-4, with a possible D match to TRBD1 (5 bases). The CDR3 consists of 16 residues. V was shortened by 4 bases and J by 0 bases, with 17 bases between the two germline ends. Germline V lookup: CDR1 SGHNT, CDR2 YYREEE (reference sequence). Written as DNA, the CDR3 is TGTGCCAGCAGCCGAGGACAAGACACACGCTCCTACGAGCAGTACTTC. This encodes CASSRGQDTRSYEQYF.

This chain uses TRBV5-1 with TRBJ2-5; a possible D gene is TRBD2 (6 bases). The germline V gene encodes CDR1 SGHRS and CDR2 YFSETQ. V lost 3 bases to trimming and J lost 4 bases, with 13 bases between them. The CDR3 runs 14 residues. CDR3 coding DNA: TGCGCCAGCAGCTCAAGCGGACTATTAGAGACCCAGTACTTC. Translating it yields CASSSSGLLETQYF.

The genes are TRBV7-3 and TRBJ2-3, with 11 bases matching TRBD2. This CDR3 comprises 16 residues. Germline V gene data show CDR1 as SGHTA and CDR2 as FQGTGA. The trim removed 2 bases at V and 5 bases at J, leaving 6 bases unmatched. The CDR3 nucleotides read TGTGCCAGCAGCTTACGACTAGCGGGGCTAGGAGATACGCAGTATTTT. Amino acids: CASSLRLAGLGDTQYF.

The chain employs TRBV9 and TRBJ1-1; D gene uncertain. Trimming cost V 2 bases and J 4 bases, with 9 bases left between them. Germline V gene sequence: CDR1 SGDLS, CDR2 YYNGEE. The CDR3 spans 13 residues. The CDR3 bases are TGTGCCAGCAGCGTGACGACGGGCACTGAAGCTTTCTTT. It yields the protein CASSVTTGTEAFF. The whole variable domain, filled in from reference TRBV9 and TRBJ1-1, reads DSGVTQTPKHLITATGQRVTLRCSPRSGDLSVYWYQQSLDQGLQFLIQYYNGEERAKGNILERFSAQQFPDLHSELNLSSLELGDSALYFCASSVTTGTEAFFGQGTRLTVV.

In DNA, the CDR3 is TGTGCCAGCAGCTTATCGGACGGGAGGGCCAACGAGCAGTACTTC. Amino acids: CASSLSDGRANEQYF. The chain carries TRBV7-3 and TRBJ2-7, with TRBD2 matching over 8 bases. The CDR3 length is 15 residues. Germline loops: CDR1 SGHTA, CDR2 FQGTGA. J lost 5 bases, V lost 2 bases, and 8 bases had no gene match.

The chain is built from TRBV7-9 and TRBJ2-7; 7 bases match TRBD1. CDR1 and CDR2 from the germline V gene are SEHNR and FQNEAQ (reference sequence). The V gene end was trimmed by 4 bases and the J gene end by 6 bases; junction bases not matched to a gene: 9. This CDR3 has 14 amino acids. The CDR3: CASSSTGIKTEQYF. The DNA of the CDR3 is TGTGCCAGCAGCTCGACAGGGATCAAGACCGAGCAGTACTTC.

The rearrangement uses TRBV20-1 and TRBJ2-4; no definite D call. CDR3 length: 11 residues. Germline CDR1 and CDR2: DFQATT and SNEGSKA (reference sequence). The V end was cut by 8 bases, the J end by 2 bases, with 7 bases between. This chain's CDR3 is CSHFSKNIQYF. The DNA for the CDR3 is TGCAGTCACTTTTCCAAAAACATTCAGTACTTC.